The present T cell receptor beta chain was sequenced within a study of blood T cell repertoires in COVID-19. Study-level information: There were acute and convalescent COVID-19 samples, and they came from the United States, Italy and Spain. The analysed material was cDNA or gDNA that came from T cells, B-cell-depleted T cells, or PBMCs.

During active infection, Seattle patients enrolled and were then monitored through disease. Trimming removed 4 bases from V and 8 bases from J; junction bases left unmatched: 9. This CDR3 comprises 14 residues. In germline, CDR1 is SQVTM, CDR2 ANQGSEA. This clone was seen only once. Original analysis: It was from reference gene primer amplification that nucleated cell counts were estimated. Sequenced by immunoSEQ multiplex PCR; TCRdb stores in-frame clones only, minus some. Clone size and the V and J calls come from that table; the DNA yielded D and trimming. The sample shows roughly 100,000 clones, 60% to 85% of them seen only once.

The V call is TRBV29-1, the J call TRBJ1-4, with 8 bases aligning to TRBD1. Sample: peripheral blood. The receptor was isolated from an elderly man with COVID-19, enrolled during active disease. The CDR3 reads CSVGWTGIGEKLFF. CDR3 DNA: TGCAGCGTTGGGTGGACAGGGATAGGGGAAAAACTGTTTTTT.